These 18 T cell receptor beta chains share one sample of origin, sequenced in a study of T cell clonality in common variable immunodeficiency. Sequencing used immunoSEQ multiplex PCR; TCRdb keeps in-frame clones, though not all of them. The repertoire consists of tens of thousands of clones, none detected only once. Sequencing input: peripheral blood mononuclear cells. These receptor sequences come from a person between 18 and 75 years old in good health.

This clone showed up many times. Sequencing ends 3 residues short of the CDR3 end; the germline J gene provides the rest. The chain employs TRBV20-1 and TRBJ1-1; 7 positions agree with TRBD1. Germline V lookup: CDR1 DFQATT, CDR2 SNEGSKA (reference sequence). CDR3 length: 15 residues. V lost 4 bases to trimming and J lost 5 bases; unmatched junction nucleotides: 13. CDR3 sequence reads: CSATSWSTGRTEAFF. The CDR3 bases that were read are TGCAGTGCTACATCCTGGTCGACAGGGAGGACTGAA.

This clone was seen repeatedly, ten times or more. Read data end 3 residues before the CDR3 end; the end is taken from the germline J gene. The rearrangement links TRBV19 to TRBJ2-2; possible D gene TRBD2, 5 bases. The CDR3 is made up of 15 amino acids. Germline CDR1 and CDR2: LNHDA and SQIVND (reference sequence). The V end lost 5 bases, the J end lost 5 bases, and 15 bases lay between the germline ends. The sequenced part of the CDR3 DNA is TGTGCCAGTAGTTTTTTCGGGGTATCGACCGGGGAG. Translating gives CASSFFGVSTGE. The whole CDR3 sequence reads CASSFFGVSTGELFF.

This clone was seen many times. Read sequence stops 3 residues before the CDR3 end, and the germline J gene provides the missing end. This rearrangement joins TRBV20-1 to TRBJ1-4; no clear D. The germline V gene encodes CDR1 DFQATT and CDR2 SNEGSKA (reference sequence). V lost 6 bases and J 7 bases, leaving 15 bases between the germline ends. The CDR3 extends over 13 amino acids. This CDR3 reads CSATLAGSEKLFF. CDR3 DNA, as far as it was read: TGCAGTGCCACCCTGGCGGGGTCTGAAAAA.

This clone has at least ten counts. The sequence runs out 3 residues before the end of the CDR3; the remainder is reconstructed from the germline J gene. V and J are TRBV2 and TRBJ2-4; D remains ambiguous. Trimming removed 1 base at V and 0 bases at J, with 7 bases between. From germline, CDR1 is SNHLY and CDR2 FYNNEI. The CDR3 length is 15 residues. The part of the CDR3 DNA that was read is TGTGCCAGCAGTGAAGGGTCAGTAGCCAAAAACATT. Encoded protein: CASSEGSVAKNI. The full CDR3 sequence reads CASSEGSVAKNIQYF.

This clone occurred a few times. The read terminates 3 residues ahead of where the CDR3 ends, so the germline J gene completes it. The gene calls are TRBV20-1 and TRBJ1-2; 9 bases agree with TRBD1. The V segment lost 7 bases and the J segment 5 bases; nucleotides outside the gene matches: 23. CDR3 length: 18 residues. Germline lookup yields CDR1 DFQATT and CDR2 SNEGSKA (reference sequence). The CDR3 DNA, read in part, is TGCAGTGTCCTAAAGAGCGATACCGGGACAGGGTCTGGTTATGGC. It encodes CSVLKSDTGTGSGYG. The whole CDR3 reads CSVLKSDTGTGSGYGYTF.

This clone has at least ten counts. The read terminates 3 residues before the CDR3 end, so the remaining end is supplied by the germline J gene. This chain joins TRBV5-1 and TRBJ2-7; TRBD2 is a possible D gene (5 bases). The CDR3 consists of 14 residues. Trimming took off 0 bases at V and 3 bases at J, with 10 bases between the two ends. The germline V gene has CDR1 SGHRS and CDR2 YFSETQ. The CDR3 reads CASSLAAGLYEQYF. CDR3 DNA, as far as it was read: TGCGCCAGCAGCTTGGCCGCGGGCCTCTACGAG.

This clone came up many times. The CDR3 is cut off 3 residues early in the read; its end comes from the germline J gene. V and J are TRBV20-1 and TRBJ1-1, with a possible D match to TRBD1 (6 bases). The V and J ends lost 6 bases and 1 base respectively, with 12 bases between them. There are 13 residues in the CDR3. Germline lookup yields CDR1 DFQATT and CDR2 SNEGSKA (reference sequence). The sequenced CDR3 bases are TGCAGTGCACGCCAGGGGTGGAACACTGAA. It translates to CSARQGWNTE. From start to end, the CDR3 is CSARQGWNTEAFF.

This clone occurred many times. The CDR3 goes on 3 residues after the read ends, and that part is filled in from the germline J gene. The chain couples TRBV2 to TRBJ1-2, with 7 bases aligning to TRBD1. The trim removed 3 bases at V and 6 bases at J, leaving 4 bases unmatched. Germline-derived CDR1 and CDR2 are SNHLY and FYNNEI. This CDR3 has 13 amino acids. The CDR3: CASSEGTANGYTF. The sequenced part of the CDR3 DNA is TGTGCCAGCAGTGAGGGGACAGCGAATGGC.

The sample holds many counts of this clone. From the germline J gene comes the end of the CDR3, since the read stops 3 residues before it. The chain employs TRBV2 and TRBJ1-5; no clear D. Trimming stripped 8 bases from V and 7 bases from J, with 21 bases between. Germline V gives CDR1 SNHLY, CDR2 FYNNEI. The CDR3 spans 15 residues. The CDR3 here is CASSNGAAEAQPQHF. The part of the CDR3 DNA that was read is TGTGCCAGCTCGAATGGCGCGGCGGAAGCGCAGCCC.

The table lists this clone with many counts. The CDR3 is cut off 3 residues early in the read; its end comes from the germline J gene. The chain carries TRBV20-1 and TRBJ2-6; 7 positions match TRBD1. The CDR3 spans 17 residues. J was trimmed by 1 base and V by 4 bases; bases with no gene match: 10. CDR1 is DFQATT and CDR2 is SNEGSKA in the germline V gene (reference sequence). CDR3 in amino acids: CSANTRDRRSGANVLTF. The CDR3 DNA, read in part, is TGCAGTGCTAACACCCGGGACAGACGATCTGGGGCCAACGTC.

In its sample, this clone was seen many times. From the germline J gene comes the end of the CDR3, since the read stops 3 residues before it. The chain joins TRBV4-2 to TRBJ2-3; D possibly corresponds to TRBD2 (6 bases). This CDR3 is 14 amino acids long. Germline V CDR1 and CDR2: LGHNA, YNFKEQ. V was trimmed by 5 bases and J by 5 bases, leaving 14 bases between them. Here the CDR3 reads CASSDLGGIDTQYF. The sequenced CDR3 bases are TGTGCCAGCAGCGACCTCGGCGGGATAGATACG.

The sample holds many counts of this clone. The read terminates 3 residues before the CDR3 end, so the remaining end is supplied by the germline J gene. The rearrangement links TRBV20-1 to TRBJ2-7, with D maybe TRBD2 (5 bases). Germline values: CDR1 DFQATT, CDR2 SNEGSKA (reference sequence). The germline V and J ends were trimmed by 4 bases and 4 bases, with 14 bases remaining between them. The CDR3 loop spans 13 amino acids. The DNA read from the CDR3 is TGCAGTGCTACTACAGAGGGCAGGTACGAG. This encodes CSATTEGRYE. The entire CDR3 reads CSATTEGRYEQYF.

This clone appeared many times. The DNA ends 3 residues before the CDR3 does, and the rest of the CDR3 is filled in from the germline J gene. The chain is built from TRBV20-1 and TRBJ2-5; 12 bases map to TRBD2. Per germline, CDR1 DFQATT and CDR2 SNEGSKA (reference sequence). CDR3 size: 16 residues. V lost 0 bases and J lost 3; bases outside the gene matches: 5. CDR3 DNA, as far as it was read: TGCAGTGCTAGAGACCAAAGACTAGCGGGAGAAGAGACC. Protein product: CSARDQRLAGEET. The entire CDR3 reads CSARDQRLAGEETQYF.

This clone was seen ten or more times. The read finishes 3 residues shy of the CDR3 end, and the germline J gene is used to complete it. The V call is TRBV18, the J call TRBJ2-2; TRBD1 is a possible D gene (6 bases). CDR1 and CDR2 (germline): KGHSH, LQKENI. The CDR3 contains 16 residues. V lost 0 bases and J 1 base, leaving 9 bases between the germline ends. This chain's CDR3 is CASSPPSQGNTGELFF. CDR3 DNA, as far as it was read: TGTGCCAGCTCACCACCTTCACAGGGGAACACCGGGGAG.

CDR3 region: CASRGGEEAFF. CDR3 DNA (partial): TGTGCCAGCAGGGGGGGGGAGGAA. V and J are TRBV2 and TRBJ1-1; tentative D call: TRBD1 (5 bases). With the read ending 3 residues before the CDR3 end, the germline J gene is used to fill in that end. The CDR3 contains 11 residues. Germline V gives CDR1 SNHLY, CDR2 FYNNEI.

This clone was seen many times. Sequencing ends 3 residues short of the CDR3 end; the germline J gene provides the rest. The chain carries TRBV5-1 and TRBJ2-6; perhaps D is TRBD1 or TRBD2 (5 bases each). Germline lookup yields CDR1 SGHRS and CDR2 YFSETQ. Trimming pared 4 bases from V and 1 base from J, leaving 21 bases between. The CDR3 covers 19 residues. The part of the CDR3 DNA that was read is TGCGCCAGCAGCATATATTCAGGGAGTTCAGGATCTGGGGCCAACGTC. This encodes CASSIYSGSSGSGANV. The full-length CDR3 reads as CASSIYSGSSGSGANVLTF.

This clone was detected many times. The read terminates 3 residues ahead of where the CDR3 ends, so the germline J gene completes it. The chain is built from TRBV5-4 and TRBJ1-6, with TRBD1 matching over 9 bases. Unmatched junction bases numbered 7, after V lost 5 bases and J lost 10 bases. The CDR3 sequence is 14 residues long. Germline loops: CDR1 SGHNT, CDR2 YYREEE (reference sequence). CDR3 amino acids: CASRGGQGGSPLHF. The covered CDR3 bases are TGTGCCAGCAGAGGGGGACAGGGAGGCTCACCC.

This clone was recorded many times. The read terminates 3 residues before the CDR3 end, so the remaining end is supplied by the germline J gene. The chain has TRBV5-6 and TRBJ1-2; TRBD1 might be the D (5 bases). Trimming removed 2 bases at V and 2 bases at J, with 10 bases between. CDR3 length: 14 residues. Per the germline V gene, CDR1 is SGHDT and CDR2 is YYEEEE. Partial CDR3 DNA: TGTGCCAGCAGCTTACAAGACAGAAACTATGGC. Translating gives CASSLQDRNYG. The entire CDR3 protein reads CASSLQDRNYGYTF.